What follows describes a single T cell receptor beta chain. CDR1 is LNHDA, CDR2 SQIVND, per germline (reference sequence). CDR3 length: 15 residues. Trimming cost V 8 bases and J 7 bases; bases outside gene matches: 11. This specimen belongs to a study of blood T cell repertoires in COVID-19. Sequencing was performed with immunoSEQ multiplex PCR; in TCRdb, only in-frame clones are kept and a portion is missing. This sample yields around 160,000 clones, of which about 83% are seen a single time; roughly 6.2% belongs to the top ten. The receptor comes from a woman aged 50 to 65 who had been exposed to COVID-19. Sequencing was done on a sample of PBMCs or T cells enriched from blood (not recorded which). The chain couples TRBV19 to TRBJ1-6, with 7 bases fitting TRBD1. This chain's CDR3 is CASSDRSLGNSPLHF. Here the CDR3 DNA reads TGTGCCAGTTCGGACAGGTCCTTAGGGAATTCACCCCTCCACTTT.